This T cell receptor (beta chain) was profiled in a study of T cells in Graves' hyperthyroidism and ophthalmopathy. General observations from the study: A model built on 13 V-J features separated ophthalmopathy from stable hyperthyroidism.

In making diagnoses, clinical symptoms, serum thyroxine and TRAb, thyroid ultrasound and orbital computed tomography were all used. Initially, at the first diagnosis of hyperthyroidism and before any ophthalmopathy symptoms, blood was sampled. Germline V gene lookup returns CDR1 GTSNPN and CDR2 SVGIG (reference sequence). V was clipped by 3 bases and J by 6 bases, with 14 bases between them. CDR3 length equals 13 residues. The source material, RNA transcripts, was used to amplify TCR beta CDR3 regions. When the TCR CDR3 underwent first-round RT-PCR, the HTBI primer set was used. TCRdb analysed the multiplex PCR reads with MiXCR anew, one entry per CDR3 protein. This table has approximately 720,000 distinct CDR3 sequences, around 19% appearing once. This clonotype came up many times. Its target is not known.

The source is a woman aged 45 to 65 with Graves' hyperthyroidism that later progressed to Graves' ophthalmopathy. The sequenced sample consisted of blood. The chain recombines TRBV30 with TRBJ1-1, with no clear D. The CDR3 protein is CAWSPARGAEAFF. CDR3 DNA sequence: TGTGCCTGGAGCCCGGCCCGCGGTGCTGAAGCTTTCTTT. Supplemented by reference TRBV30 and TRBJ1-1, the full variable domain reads SQTIHQWPATLVQPVGSPLSLECTVEGTSNPNLYWYRQAAGRGLQLLFYSVGIGQISSEVPQNLSASRPQDRQFILSSKKLLLSDSGFYLCAWSPARGAEAFFGQGTRLTVV.